The present TCR beta chain was sequenced within a study of shared clonotypes between healthy human individuals. Points from the study as a whole: A limitation of the genetic and exposure-history diversity represented arose from few donors.

With regard to this clone: Its antigen is as yet unknown.

Sequenced by immunoSEQ multiplex PCR; TCRdb stores in-frame clones only, minus some. Of hundreds of thousands of clones listed, 90% to 97% are singletons. In germline, CDR1 is SGHNT, CDR2 YYREEE (reference sequence). CDR3 length equals 13 residues. Trimming pared 1 base from V and 3 bases from J, leaving 7 bases between. CD45RO-negative CD8 cells positively selected for CCR7 made up the naive population, which excluded terminally differentiated effector memory CD45RA+ cells. Sequencing used naive CD8+ T cells sorted from blood. This TCR derives from a woman in her 30s in good health. V is TRBV5-4 and J is TRBJ1-1; D is unresolved. This CDR3 reads CASSLQIDTEAFF. DNA for the CDR3: TGTGCCAGCAGCTTGCAAATTGACACTGAAGCTTTCTTT.